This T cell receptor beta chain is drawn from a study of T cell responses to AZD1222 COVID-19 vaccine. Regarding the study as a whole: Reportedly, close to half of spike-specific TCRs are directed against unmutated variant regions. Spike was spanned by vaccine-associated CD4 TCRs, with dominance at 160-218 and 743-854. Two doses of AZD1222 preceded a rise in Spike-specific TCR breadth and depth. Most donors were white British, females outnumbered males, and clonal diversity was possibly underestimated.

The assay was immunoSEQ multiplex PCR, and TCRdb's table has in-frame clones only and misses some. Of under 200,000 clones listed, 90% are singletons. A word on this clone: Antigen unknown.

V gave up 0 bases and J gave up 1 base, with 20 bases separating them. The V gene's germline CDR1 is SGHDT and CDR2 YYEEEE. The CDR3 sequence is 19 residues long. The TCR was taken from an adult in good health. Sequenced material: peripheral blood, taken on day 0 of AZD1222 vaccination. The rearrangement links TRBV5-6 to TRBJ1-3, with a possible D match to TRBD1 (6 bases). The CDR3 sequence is CASSLEKAVRRGSGNTIYF. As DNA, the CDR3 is TGTGCCAGCAGCTTGGAAAAAGCTGTCAGGAGGGGGTCTGGAAACACCATATATTTT.